This TCR beta chain was obtained from a study of patients and donors after allogeneic stem cell transplantation. TCRdb reprocessed the RT-PCR reads with MiXCR, giving one entry per CDR3 protein. The table has approximately 170,000 distinct CDR3 sequences, approximately 31% seen once. The V end was cut by 2 bases, the J end by 2 bases, with 12 bases between. The CDR3 is made up of 15 amino acids. The germline gives CDR1 MNHEY, CDR2 SVGAGI. The chain carries TRBV6-5 and TRBJ2-5, with D possibly TRBD2 on 5 matching bases. The sample taken for sequencing was blood, either unsorted or a sorted T cell fraction (not recorded which). This clonotype was sampled from a human donor who was either an allogeneic HSCT recipient or a stem cell or donor lymphocyte infusion donor (not recorded which). It is not recorded whose cells these are; they may come from a transplant donor. The DNA of the CDR3 is TGTGCCAGCAGTTACGCTCCGGGATTGCAAGAGACCCAGTACTTC. Encoded protein: CASSYAPGLQETQYF.